This TCR beta chain was identified in a study of cytomegalovirus exposure and HLA in healthy donors (TCRdb year 2017). General notes on the study: According to a later analysis, one platform produced both the approximately 110 validation repertoires and the roughly 650 repertoires of the first cohort. The aim of the study was to test whether cataloging public T cell receptors could identify signatures of past pathogen exposure. Besides the first cohort of around 700 subjects, a separate validation cohort made up of 120 or so different subjects was used. To predict cytomegalovirus infection status, the study brought together high-throughput TCR immunosequencing, statistical association of individual TCRs with disease status, and machine learning. Overall study outcomes, separate from this receptor: The authors suggested that the approach could potentially be generalized to other disease states and immunological phenotypes. The study gave a list of about 170 TCR beta chains associated with cytomegalovirus. The validation cohort had no HLA typing available for a later analysis, so co-occurrence within that cohort was assessed over all 120 or so repertoires. Subsequent analysis determined that TCRs grouped into clusters in the first cohort also showed a tendency toward co-occurrence across the 120 validation repertoires, and about 94% of cluster scores exceeded 0. Most TCR sequences were seen in very few donors, while some public TCRs were found in many individuals. In vitro tests confirmed that a few of the cytomegalovirus-associated TCR beta chains recognize cytomegalovirus antigens. The classifier was reported to diagnose cytomegalovirus status with high specificity and sensitivity in both the original cohort and the validation cohort.

The donors belonged to the validation cohort of over a hundred subjects, which was separate from the approximately 700-subject first cohort. The CDR3 covers 13 residues, taking in both the cysteine and the phenylalanine. Only the CDR3 DNA stays, 39 bases, in frame from base 1. The V and J ends are trimmed by 6 bases and 4 bases, leaving 12 bases between them. The germline V gene supplies CDR1 MDHEN and CDR2 SYDVKM. The protocol used for the library was the immunoSEQ multiplex PCR assay. Per the original workflow: A statistical classification framework was built for diagnosing cytomegalovirus status from the catalog of TCR beta chain sequences. TCRdb provides this immuneACCESS table in a form limited to in-frame rearrangements. Some clones are lacking; in checked studies, under half of them reflect an unresolved V gene, and why the rest are absent is not known. V and J calls and clone size come straight from that table; D and trimming were deduced from the DNA. Within this sample are under 80,000 clones, with more than 80% of them counted one time only. The ten largest account for roughly 1.2% of the sample.

About this clone itself: The clone's antigen remains unknown. No much larger clone is present one base from it, and per-base qualities are unavailable.

The sequence joins TRBV28 to TRBJ1-2, and TRBD1 may be the D gene, going by 6 matching bases. The receptor comes from a woman younger than 30 in good health and CMV-seronegative. Sequenced material: PBMCs. The DNA sequence is TGTGCCAGCAGACCTACAGGGATCTATGGCTACACCTTC. Its protein product is CASRPTGIYGYTF.